This TCR beta chain was identified in a study of cytomegalovirus exposure and HLA in healthy donors. Study outcomes and limitations: Accurate predictions that matched the HLA-A and HLA-B alleles of most subjects were reportedly made from TCR beta sequences. The classifier, whose performance was assessed in both the original and validation cohorts, reportedly diagnosed cytomegalovirus status with high specificity and sensitivity.

This clone has a handful of counts. As yet, its antigen is unknown. The sample carries other DNA sequences with the same CDR3. The CDR3 has 15 residues. Per germline, CDR1 MGHRA and CDR2 YSYEKL. V lost 2 bases to trimming and J lost 4 bases; unmatched junction nucleotides: 6. Primers: 60 Vbeta forward and 13 Jbeta reverse. Method: immunoSEQ multiplex PCR; TCRdb's copy keeps in-frame clones and lacks some. The table includes over 200,000 clones, around 73% detected once. This sequence was found in a male donor in good health and CMV-seronegative. The sequenced material came from PBMCs. The chain joins TRBV4-1 to TRBJ2-7; 9 nucleotides agree with TRBD2. CDR3 in amino acids: CASSQYGLATYEQYF. Here the CDR3 DNA reads TGCGCCAGCAGCCAATACGGACTAGCGACGTACGAGCAGTACTTC.